The 27 T cell receptor beta chains listed next were all sequenced from one sample in a study of cytomegalovirus exposure and HLA in healthy donors. PCR was performed using 60 Vbeta and 13 Jbeta primers. Data came from immunoSEQ multiplex PCR; TCRdb stores just in-frame clones and leaves some out. The table lists tens of thousands of clones, approximately 80% of them singletons. Sequencing used PBMCs. The receptors originated from a man aged 65 to 85 in good health and CMV-seropositive.

The chain joins TRBV18 to TRBJ2-7; 9 bases match TRBD1. The germline V gene has CDR1 KGHSH and CDR2 LQKENI. V lost 6 bases to trimming and J lost 6 bases; unmatched junction nucleotides: 12. The CDR3 extends over 15 amino acids. The CDR3 sequence: CASSVPGTGYTEQYF. The CDR3 DNA sequence: TGTGCCAGCTCTGTCCCAGGGACAGGGTACACCGAGCAGTACTTC.

This chain connects TRBV7-3 to TRBJ2-1; D remains unclear. Germline values: CDR1 SGHTA, CDR2 FQGTGA. The length of the CDR3 is 13 residues. V gave up 2 bases and J gave up 2 bases, with 4 bases separating them. CDR3 loop: CASSLATYNEQFF. CDR3 in DNA: TGTGCCAGCAGCTTAGCTACCTACAATGAGCAGTTCTTC.

The chain carries TRBV18 and TRBJ2-7, with D possibly being TRBD1 (6 bases). Deletions cut 1 base from V and 5 bases from J, with 18 bases between. This CDR3 spans 16 amino acids. Germline CDR1 and CDR2: KGHSH and LQKENI. This CDR3 is CASSPQSGDLGHEQYF. The DNA for the CDR3 is TGTGCCAGCTCACCACAGTCAGGGGACCTGGGCCACGAGCAGTACTTC.

The chain combines TRBV7-9 with TRBJ1-5; TRBD1 agrees at 8 bases. The ends lost 5 bases at V and 6 bases at J; junction bases unmatched: 6. Germline CDR1 is SEHNR and CDR2 is FQNEAQ (reference sequence). This CDR3 has 14 residues. CDR3 sequence: CASSLQGESQPQHF. The CDR3 DNA sequence: TGTGCCAGCAGCCTACAGGGGGAGAGTCAGCCCCAGCATTTT. The full variable domain, its missing parts supplied by reference TRBV7-9 and TRBJ1-5, is DTGVSQNPRHKITKRGQNVTFRCDPISEHNRLYWYRQTLGQGPEFLTYFQNEAQLEKSRLLSDRFSAERPKGSFSTLEIQRTEQGDSAMYLCASSLQGESQPQHFGDGTRLSIL.

The CDR3 is CASSLAVGTGQPQHF. CDR3 in DNA: TGTGCCAGCAGCTTAGCGGTGGGGACAGGCCAGCCCCAGCATTTT. J is TRBJ1-5 and V is TRBV7-2, with 8 bases fitting TRBD1. The CDR3 covers 15 residues. The trim removed 0 bases at V and 7 bases at J, leaving 5 bases unmatched. The germline CDR1 and CDR2 sequences are SGHTA and FQGNSA.

This clone was counted between two and nine times. The V and J genes are TRBV4-2 and TRBJ1-1; possible D gene TRBD1, 5 bases. Trimming stripped 0 bases from V and 0 bases from J, with 8 bases between. The CDR3 is made up of 15 amino acids. Germline V CDR1 and CDR2: LGHNA, YNFKEQ. CDR3 region: CASSQEDRMNTEAFF. In nucleotides, the CDR3 is TGTGCCAGCAGCCAAGAAGACAGAATGAACACTGAAGCTTTCTTT.

This chain links TRBV2 with TRBJ2-2; the match to TRBD1 covers 8 bases. The germline gives CDR1 SNHLY, CDR2 FYNNEI. The length of the CDR3 is 15 residues. Trimming at V came to 6 bases and at J to 4 bases, leaving 7 bases not matched to a gene. CDR3 protein: CASRAGGAGTGELFF. CDR3 coding DNA: TGTGCCAGCAGGGCAGGGGGCGCGGGCACCGGGGAGCTGTTTTTT.

The J gene is TRBJ2-7, the V gene TRBV2, with D maybe TRBD1 (5 bases). With 0 bases removed from V and 3 bases from J, the gap between germline ends came to 9 bases. Per germline, CDR1 SNHLY and CDR2 FYNNEI. This CDR3 has 14 residues. The DNA for the CDR3 is TGTGCCAGCAGTGAAGCGCTTCAGGGCTACGAGCAGTACTTC. Amino acids: CASSEALQGYEQYF.

This clone appeared a single time. V and J are TRBV5-1 and TRBJ2-7; 10 bases line up with TRBD2. Per germline, CDR1 SGHRS and CDR2 YFSETQ. The CDR3 runs to 15 residues. V lost 4 bases, J lost 1 base, and 5 bases stayed unmatched. The chain's CDR3 is CASSPGTSASYEQYF. CDR3 nucleotides: TGCGCCAGCAGCCCCGGGACTAGCGCTTCCTACGAGCAGTACTTC.

The chain employs TRBV10-3 and TRBJ2-1, with D tentatively TRBD1 (5 bases). Germline lookup yields CDR1 ENHRY and CDR2 SYGVKD. The CDR3 spans 13 residues. Trimming removed 3 bases from V and 7 bases from J, with 10 bases in between. Here the CDR3 DNA reads TGTGCCATCAGTGATGTCCCAGGGAATGAGCAGTTCTTC. It codes for CAISDVPGNEQFF.

The V and J genes are TRBV2 and TRBJ1-2; D unclear. Germline assignment: CDR1 SNHLY and CDR2 FYNNEI. CDR3 length equals 12 residues. Trimming left V 3 bases short and J 5 bases short, with 7 bases between. CDR3 coding DNA: TGTGCCAGCAGTGATGAGGCGTATGGCTACACCTTC. Translated, it gives CASSDEAYGYTF.

The chain combines TRBV6-5 with TRBJ1-1; D gene ambiguous. The V gene lost 0 bases and the J gene lost 1 base, with 3 bases spanning the gap. Germline assignment: CDR1 MNHEY and CDR2 SVGAGI. The CDR3 sequence is 13 residues long. The CDR3 reads CASSYSRNTEAFF. In DNA, the CDR3 is TGTGCCAGCAGTTACTCGCGGAACACTGAAGCTTTCTTT.

This clone has a single count. This chain uses TRBV6-6 with TRBJ1-2; D may be TRBD1 (6 bases). Trimming took off 6 bases at V and 4 bases at J, with 9 bases between the two ends. Germline loops: CDR1 MNHNY, CDR2 SVGAGI (reference sequence). This CDR3 has 12 residues. This chain's CDR3 is CASRTGSYGYTF. The CDR3 DNA reads as TGTGCCAGCAGAACAGGGTCCTATGGCTACACCTTC.

This clone was seen only once. This rearrangement joins TRBV6-6 to TRBJ1-4; D call uncertain. V lost 1 base and J lost 7, with 16 bases in between. Germline V gene data show CDR1 as MNHNY and CDR2 as SVGAGI (reference sequence). This CDR3 has 16 residues. The chain's CDR3 is CASSYYSPGSGEKLFF. For the CDR3, the DNA is TGTGCCAGCAGTTACTACTCTCCCGGTTCGGGTGAAAAACTGTTTTTT.

J is TRBJ2-5 and V is TRBV6-1; no clear D gene. This CDR3 has 12 amino acids. V lost 4 bases, J lost 2 bases, and 5 bases lay in between. Germline V gene data show CDR1 as MNHNS and CDR2 as SASEGT. The CDR3 nucleotides are TGTGCCAGCAGTGGGCCACAAGAGACCCAGTACTTC. Its translation is CASSGPQETQYF.

This chain's CDR3 is CASSVDRGLTEAFF. The CDR3, as DNA: TGTGCCAGTAGTGTCGACAGGGGTCTCACTGAAGCTTTCTTT. V is TRBV19 and J is TRBJ1-1, with 8 positions matching TRBD1. The CDR3 totals 14 residues. Germline-derived CDR1 and CDR2 are LNHDA and SQIVND (reference sequence). V lost 5 bases and J lost 4; bases outside the gene matches: 6.

This clone was seen only once. The chain links TRBV5-4 to TRBJ1-1, with 8 bases aligning to TRBD1. CDR1 and CDR2 (germline): SGHNT, YYREEE (reference sequence). Trimming cost V 5 bases and J 3 bases; bases outside gene matches: 6. The CDR3 has 14 amino acids. CDR3 DNA sequence: TGTGCCAGCAGTTCAGTACAGGGGGACACTGAAGCTTTCTTT. Amino acid sequence: CASSSVQGDTEAFF.

The rearrangement links TRBV2 to TRBJ2-7; tentative D call: TRBD2 (7 bases). The germline V gene encodes CDR1 SNHLY and CDR2 FYNNEI. Trimming pared 4 bases from V and 4 bases from J, leaving 14 bases between. This CDR3 has 14 residues. The CDR3 loop is CASSVAGAEYEQYF. The CDR3 DNA is TGTGCCAGCAGTGTCGCGGGGGCGGAGTACGAGCAGTACTTC.

This clone was seen just once. The chain combines TRBV7-2 with TRBJ2-4, with TRBD1 matching over 8 bases. This CDR3 has 15 amino acids. Germline CDR1 is SGHTA and CDR2 is FQGNSA. V trimming: 5 bases; J trimming: 5 bases; junction bases outside the gene matches: 8. CDR3 loop: CASSHRTGPENIQYF. In DNA, the CDR3 is TGTGCCAGCAGCCACCGGACAGGGCCTGAAAACATTCAGTACTTC.

This chain joins TRBV5-1 and TRBJ2-5, with 7 bases lining up with TRBD1. CDR3 length: 13 amino acids. Per germline, CDR1 SGHRS and CDR2 YFSETQ. With 5 bases clipped from V and 3 bases from J, the junction kept 4 bases outside the gene matches. The CDR3 DNA reads as TGCGCCAGCAGGTGGGGGACAGAAGAGACCCAGTACTTC. Translating it yields CASRWGTEETQYF.

V usage is TRBV9 and J usage is TRBJ1-1; 10 bases are a match to TRBD1. With V trimmed by 4 bases and J by 3 bases, 3 bases remained unmatched. The germline V gene has CDR1 SGDLS and CDR2 YYNGEE. This CDR3 region has 14 residues. The CDR3 protein is CASSLGQGDTEAFF. CDR3 coding DNA: TGTGCCAGCAGCTTAGGACAGGGGGACACTGAAGCTTTCTTT.

The CDR3 reads CASGWTGDNYEQYF. CDR3 bases: TGTGCCAGCGGGTGGACAGGAGATAACTACGAGCAGTACTTC. V gene TRBV5-6 combines with J gene TRBJ2-7, with 7 bases matching TRBD1. The CDR3 has 14 amino acids. Germline assignment: CDR1 SGHDT and CDR2 YYEEEE. V was pared by 7 bases and J by 3 bases, with 10 bases of the junction left unmatched.

The rearrangement uses TRBV18 and TRBJ2-7; the match to TRBD2 covers 10 bases. There are 16 residues in the CDR3. J was trimmed by 3 bases and V by 2 bases; bases with no gene match: 7. Germline CDR1 KGHSH, CDR2 LQKENI. The CDR3 spells CASSPSLAGQVYEQYF. CDR3 DNA sequence: TGTGCCAGCTCACCATCACTAGCGGGACAAGTCTACGAGCAGTACTTC.

The chain carries TRBV19 and TRBJ1-2; maybe TRBD1 (5 bases). V lost 6 bases and J 5 bases, leaving 16 bases between the germline ends. Germline CDR1 is LNHDA and CDR2 is SQIVND (reference sequence). The CDR3 has 14 residues. CDR3: CASSQLTGEYGYTF. CDR3 DNA: TGTGCCAGTAGCCAACTCACAGGAGAGTATGGCTACACCTTC. Combining the CDR3 with reference TRBV19 and TRBJ1-2 gives the whole variable domain DGGITQSPKYLFRKEGQNVTLSCEQNLNHDAMYWYRQDPGQGLRLIYYSQIVNDFQKGDIAEGYSVSREKKESFPLTVTSAQKNPTAFYLCASSQLTGEYGYTFGSGTRLTVV.

CDR3: CASRVGQGSTGELFF. The CDR3, as DNA: TGTGCCAGTAGGGTCGGACAGGGTTCCACCGGGGAGCTGTTTTTT. The rearrangement joins TRBV19 to TRBJ2-2; 8 nucleotides align to TRBD1. Germline CDR1 is LNHDA and CDR2 is SQIVND (reference sequence). The ends lost 6 bases at V and 4 bases at J; junction bases unmatched: 7. The CDR3 loop spans 15 amino acids.

This chain joins TRBV5-1 and TRBJ1-2; possibly TRBD1 for D (5 bases). There are 14 residues in the CDR3. Deletions cut 4 bases from V and 2 bases from J, with 12 bases between. Germline V gene lookup returns CDR1 SGHRS and CDR2 YFSETQ. The CDR3 bases are TGCGCCAGCAGCGCCGAGGGGAGGAACTATGGCTACACCTTC. Translation: CASSAEGRNYGYTF.

This clone has more than one count but fewer than ten. The rearrangement links TRBV11-2 to TRBJ2-7, with 9 positions matching TRBD1. V was pared by 4 bases and J by 0 bases, with 7 bases of the junction left unmatched. Germline assignment: CDR1 SGHAT and CDR2 FQNNGV. This CDR3 comprises 16 residues. DNA for the CDR3: TGTGCCAGCAGCTCAACGGGACAGGGAGGCTCCTACGAGCAGTACTTC. Its protein product is CASSSTGQGGSYEQYF.